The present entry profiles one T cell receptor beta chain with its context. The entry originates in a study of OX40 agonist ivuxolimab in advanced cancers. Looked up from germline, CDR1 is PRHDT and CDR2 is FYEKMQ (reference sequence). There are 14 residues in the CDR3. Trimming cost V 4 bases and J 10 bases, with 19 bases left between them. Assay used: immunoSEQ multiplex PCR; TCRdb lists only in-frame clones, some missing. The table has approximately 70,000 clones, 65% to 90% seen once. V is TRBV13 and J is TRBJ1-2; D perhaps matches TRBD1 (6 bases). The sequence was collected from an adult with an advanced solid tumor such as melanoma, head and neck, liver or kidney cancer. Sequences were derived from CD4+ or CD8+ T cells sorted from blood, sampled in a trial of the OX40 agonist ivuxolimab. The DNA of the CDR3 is TGTGCCAGCAGCTCTACCCTCAGGGGTGAAAACTACACCTTC. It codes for CASSSTLRGENYTF.